The 17 T cell receptor beta chains below come from one sample, sequenced in a study of T cell repertoires in cytomegalovirus infection. TCRdb recomputed calls from the reads with MiXCR, one row per CDR3 protein. Counted here are hundreds of thousands of distinct CDR3 sequences, approximately 24% occurring once; the ten biggest clones make up around 8%. What was sequenced was CD8+ T cells from PBMCs. The receptor source for this set is a human donor in good health (CMV status not recorded). Some clones in this sample may be carry-over from other donors' samples.

To note about this clonotype: Its ends do not fully match the called genes, so a read error is possible. This sequence joins TRBV11-1 and TRBJ1-1, with 9 nucleotides matching TRBD1. Germline V gene data show CDR1 as SGHAT and CDR2 as FQDESV (reference sequence). The CDR3 covers 17 residues. The CDR3 DNA reads as TGTGCCTGCAGCTTATTCCCTCCGGGACAGGGGAACACTGAAGCTTTCTTT. Translating gives CACSLFPPGQGNTEAFF. Full variable domain (rest looked up from reference TRBV11-1 and TRBJ1-1): EAEVAQSPRYKITEKSQAVAFWCDPISGHATLYWYRQILGQGPELLVQFQDESVVDDSQLPKDRFSAERLKGVDSTLKIQPAELGDSAMYLCACSLFPPGQGNTEAFFGQGTRLTVV.

In its sample, this clonotype was seen a few times. CDR3 protein: CASSYLGLAGYYNEQFF. CDR3 in DNA: TGTGCCAGCAGTTACTTAGGACTAGCGGGGTACTACAATGAGCAGTTCTTC. The chain couples TRBV6-6 to TRBJ2-1, with TRBD2 matching over 12 bases. The CDR3 is 17 amino acids. V gave up 1 base and J gave up 3 bases; unmatched junction bases: 4. CDR1 is MNHNY and CDR2 is SVGAGI in the germline V gene (reference sequence).

This clonotype was counted many times. This chain joins TRBV7-9 and TRBJ2-1; D may match TRBD1 or TRBD2 (6 bases each). V lost 4 bases, J lost 3 bases, and 13 bases lay in between. The CDR3 is 15 amino acids. Germline CDR1 and CDR2: SEHNR and FQNEAQ (reference sequence). The CDR3 here is CASSSPGANYNEQFF. The CDR3 bases are TGTGCCAGCAGCTCTCCGGGGGCCAACTACAATGAGCAGTTCTTC.

This clonotype was seen a single time. One end of the junction is discordant with germline, which a read error may explain. V and J are TRBV27 and TRBJ2-7; D is possibly TRBD1 (7 bases). Germline V lookup: CDR1 MNHEY, CDR2 SMNVEV (reference sequence). The CDR3 totals 14 residues. The CDR3: CASSPRDRSYGQYF. As DNA, the CDR3 is TGTGCCAGCAGTCCGCGGGACAGATCCTACGGGCAGTACTTC.

This clonotype was observed many times. In DNA, the CDR3 is TGTGCCAGCAGTTCCCCAAACAGGGGAAACACTGAAGCTTTCTTT. Its protein is CASSSPNRGNTEAFF. The rearrangement uses TRBV12-3 or TRBV12-4 and TRBJ1-1; the match to TRBD1 covers 7 bases. The CDR3 contains 15 residues. Trimming at V came to 4 bases and at J to 2 bases, leaving 7 bases not matched to a gene.

The genes are TRBV27 and TRBJ2-3; D is unclear. This CDR3 comprises 16 residues. Trimming took 8 bases from V and 0 from J, leaving 18 bases between them. The germline CDR1 and CDR2 sequences are MNHEY and SMNVEV (reference sequence). The CDR3 coding sequence is TGTGCCAGCCTCCCAAATCAGCCGCGAAGCACAGATACGCAGTATTTT. It yields the protein CASLPNQPRSTDTQYF.

The rearrangement links TRBV5-4 to TRBJ2-2; D unresolved. The CDR3 consists of 15 residues. The V gene lost 4 bases and the J gene lost 6 bases, with 16 bases spanning the gap. Germline V gene lookup returns CDR1 SGHNT and CDR2 YYREEE (reference sequence). CDR3 DNA sequence: TGTGCCAGCAGCGGATTCATGATGGACGCCGGGGAGCTGTTTTTT. Translated, it gives CASSGFMMDAGELFF. Based on the CDR3 plus reference TRBV5-4 and TRBJ2-2, the full variable domain is ETGVTQSPTHLIKTRGQQVTLRCSSQSGHNTVSWYQQALGQGPQFIFQYYREEENGRGNFPPRFSGLQFPNYSSELNVNALELDDSALYLCASSGFMMDAGELFFGEGSRLTVL.

The chain has TRBV7-3 and TRBJ2-2; D gene ambiguous. In germline, CDR1 is SGHTA, CDR2 FQGTGA. The V end lost 0 bases, the J end lost 4 bases, and 9 bases lay between the germline ends. CDR3 length equals 15 residues. In nucleotides, the CDR3 is TGTGCCAGCAGCTTAACTGCGAAGGGCACCGGGGAGCTGTTTTTT. Translation gives CASSLTAKGTGELFF.

The sample holds many counts of this clonotype. The V call is TRBV12-3 or TRBV12-4, the J call TRBJ2-2; D not certain. V was pared by 4 bases and J by 4 bases, with 7 bases between. The CDR3 has 13 residues. Here the CDR3 reads CASSWSSTGELFF. In nucleotides, the CDR3 is TGTGCCAGCAGTTGGAGTTCCACCGGGGAGCTGTTTTTT.

V is TRBV25-1 and J is TRBJ2-7; D is uncertain. The CDR3 runs 13 residues. V dropped 4 bases and J dropped 2 bases, with 9 bases sitting between them. CDR1 is MGHDK and CDR2 is SYGVNS in the germline V gene. CDR3 DNA sequence: TGTGCCAGCAGTGCCGGAGCTACCTACGAGCAGTACGTC. Translating gives CASSAGATYEQYV.

The rearrangement joins TRBV9 to TRBJ1-2; D gene uncertain. This CDR3 has 11 amino acids. V was pared by 3 bases and J by 8 bases, with 8 bases between. Germline lookup yields CDR1 SGDLS and CDR2 YYNGEE. CDR3 amino acids: CASSALSGYTF. CDR3 sequence (DNA): TGTGCCAGCAGCGCTTTATCGGGCTACACCTTC.

Only a few counts were recorded for this clonotype. The chain carries TRBV19 and TRBJ1-2; D remains unclear. Looked up from germline, CDR1 is LNHDA and CDR2 is SQIVND (reference sequence). The CDR3 runs to 14 residues. V was shortened by 6 bases and J by 2 bases, with 13 bases between the two germline ends. CDR3 protein: CASSPRETNYGYTF. As DNA, the CDR3 is TGTGCCAGTAGCCCGAGGGAGACAAACTATGGCTACACCTTC.

With regard to this clonotype: At one boundary the junction diverges from the germline segment, which might be a read error. The V call is TRBV6-6, the J call TRBJ2-1; a possible D gene is TRBD1 (5 bases). CDR3 size: 14 residues. The germline V gene encodes CDR1 MNHNY and CDR2 SVGAGI (reference sequence). The CDR3 nucleotides read TGTGCCAACAGTTACTCAGGGATAGTCAATGAGCAGTTCTTC. This encodes CANSYSGIVNEQFF.

This sequence joins TRBV29-1 and TRBJ2-5, with TRBD1 matching 7 bases. V lost 2 bases, J lost 5 bases, and 11 bases stayed unmatched. CDR1 is SQVTM, CDR2 ANQGSEA, per germline. The CDR3 extends over 15 amino acids. The CDR3 loop reads CSVEIETGPWETQYF. As DNA, the CDR3 is TGCAGCGTTGAAATCGAGACAGGGCCGTGGGAGACCCAGTACTTC.

CDR3 loop: CASSGIGFTGELFF. The DNA of the CDR3 is TGTGCCAGCAGTGGAATAGGATTTACCGGGGAGCTGTTTTTT. V is TRBV25-1 and J is TRBJ2-2; D not certain. Germline V lookup: CDR1 MGHDK, CDR2 SYGVNS. The CDR3 length is 14 residues. Trimming shortened V by 4 bases and J by 5 bases, and 11 bases separated the two germline ends.

The V and J genes are TRBV12-3 or TRBV12-4 and TRBJ2-2, with D unresolved. CDR3 length equals 14 residues. The germline V and J ends were trimmed by 3 bases and 7 bases, with 12 bases remaining between them. As DNA, the CDR3 is TGTGCCAGCAGTTTTCAGGCCTACGGCGGGGAGCTGTTTTTT. This encodes CASSFQAYGGELFF.

On this clonotype itself: The junction departs from the called germline gene at one end, perhaps through a read error. CDR3 in amino acids: CASSPGLAGGAILF. DNA for the CDR3: TGTGCCAGCAGTCCCGGACTAGCGGGGGGGGCCATCCTCTTC. The chain couples TRBV2 to TRBJ2-1; 15 nucleotides align to TRBD2. CDR1 is SNHLY, CDR2 FYNNEI, per germline. The CDR3 loop spans 14 amino acids.